The following is a TCR beta chain sequence with its context. Its specific antigen is unknown. It has no much larger one-base neighbor in the sample; base qualities were not kept. The data stem from a study of Graves' ophthalmopathy and Graves' hyperthyroidism listed by TCRdb under 2018. Study-level background: Peripheral blood was collected before any treatment was given, at the time of initial diagnosis. The study used signatures of the TCR beta repertoire to tell Graves' ophthalmopathy apart from Graves' hyperthyroidism and to predict which patients would progress to ophthalmopathy. In total, 135 blood samples were TCR-sequenced: 43 ophthalmopathy, about 75 hyperthyroidism and approximately 17 hyperthyroidism-to-ophthalmopathy patients. A discovery set of 90 to 100 patients (43 ophthalmopathy, under 65 stable hyperthyroidism) was enrolled to explore V-J signatures distinguishing ophthalmopathy from hyperthyroidism. In more than 5 hyperthyroidism patients, the T-cell repertoire of thyroid tissue was compared with the T-cell repertoire of blood. Following sampling, methimazole starting at 30 mg daily was administered to hyperthyroidism patients, and high-dose intravenous methylprednisolone was administered to ophthalmopathy patients. For independent validation, a separate cohort was made up of 18 to 20 hyperthyroidism patients plus 17 patients who later progressed from hyperthyroidism to ophthalmopathy.

Inclusive of the bounding cysteine and phenylalanine, the CDR3 is 16 residues long. Solely the CDR3 DNA is kept, with 48 bases framed from the first base. CDR1 and CDR2 are drawn from the germline V gene (reference sequence): DFQATT, SNEGSKA. Germline trimming amounts to 1 base on V and 0 bases on J, with 2 as the count of junction bases outside the gene matches. Ophthalmopathy patients were characterized by moderately to severely active disease, a Clinical Activity Score of at least 3, a NOSPECS grade of at least 4, and a disease duration under 3 months. Anyone with other autoimmune diseases, uncontrolled infections, pregnancy or lactation was excluded from the study. Diagnosis relied on clinical symptoms, serum thyroxine, TRAb, thyroid ultrasound and orbital computed tomography. Using Ficoll-Paque density gradient centrifugation, PBMCs were isolated from 10 ml of fresh peripheral blood. Total RNA was extracted using Trizol reagent, and RNA quality was checked on an Agilent 2100 Bioanalyzer.

Paper-wide results and their limitations: In validation, the model predicted ophthalmopathy progression with 55% to 71% sensitivity and approximately 78% specificity; about a dozen predicted patients were CT-confirmed with GO in a median of roughly 6.8 months. Sample size was not predetermined statistically, and investigators were not blinded to group allocation. In cross-validation, the 13-signature model distinguished ophthalmopathy from stable hyperthyroidism with 85% to 90% sensitivity and approximately 81% specificity, and in the test set the corresponding values were about 80% and 75%. Most of the expanded thyroid clonotypes with a frequency above 0.001 were also detected in blood, and it was suggested that the thyroid immune response may be reflected by blood repertoires.

TCR beta CDR3 regions were amplified from RNA transcripts for repertoire sequencing. A first-round RT-PCR used HTBI primers with the Qiagen OneStep RT-PCR kit, followed by a second-round multiplex PCR, size selection and purification. The libraries underwent paired-end sequencing with 100 bp reads on an Illumina HiSeq2000. As for the authors' bioinformatics: SOAPnuke was used for read processing, and reads with adapters, uncalled bases, a mean Phred below 15, or no exact constant-primer or identifier match were discarded. High-quality paired reads were merged with COPE v1.2.5. Each unique nucleotide sequence was defined as a clonotype, and clonotypes were aligned to IMGT TRB V, D and J references with MiTCR v1.1. Analysis was restricted to V-J combinations with a frequency above 0.0001, which covered roughly 99% of repertoires. A TCR clonal expansion and chaos score per V-J combination was defined as the ratio of F50 clonal expansion to chaos observed in the TCRdist matrix. Welch's t-statistics and random forest were used to narrow the features down to more than 10 V-J combinations, which were then fed into a naive Bayes classifier. The Morisita-Horn index was used to measure how similar the thyroid and blood repertoires were. Using fastp at Q25 and MiXCR, TCRdb reprocessed the public reads and kept productive beta chains. CDR3 protein duplicates are merged, each entry listing the most common genes and DNA. The V and J calls and clone size come from TCRdb's table, not from the authors' own analysis. The sample records more than 550,000 distinct CDR3 sequences, over 40% of which are singletons. The top ten clones comprise around 3.3% of the sample.

The sequenced sample consisted of peripheral blood. Here the chain combines TRBV20-1 and TRBJ2-2; TRBD1 fits 10 bases in the junction. The TCR originated in an adult man with Graves' ophthalmopathy. The DNA sequence is TGCAGTGCTAGAGGACAGGGGGCAACGAACACCGGGGAGCTGTTTTTT. This translates into CSARGQGATNTGELFF.